A single sample is the source of the 10 T cell receptor beta chains below, sequenced in a study of glioma-infiltrating T cells. Using RNA template, CDR3s of TCR alpha and beta were amplified with iRepertoire arm-PCR. TCRdb independently ran MiXCR on the multiplex PCR reads; one entry per CDR3 protein. The sample has about 410,000 distinct CDR3 sequences, about 40% seen once. Sequencing was done on a sample of glioma tissue, nonneoplastic brain tissue, or PBMCs (not recorded which). The origin of the receptors is a human donor with low-grade glioma or glioblastoma, undergoing nonglioma brain surgery, or in good health (not recorded which).

The chain couples TRBV5-1 to TRBJ1-1, with 11 bases matching TRBD1. With 0 bases clipped from V and 1 base from J, the junction kept 2 bases outside the gene matches. The CDR3 length is 16 residues. Germline V gives CDR1 SGHRS, CDR2 YFSETQ. CDR3 nucleotides: TGCGCCAGCAGCTTGGCCGGGACAGGGGGGAACACTGAAGCTTTCTTT. Amino acid sequence: CASSLAGTGGNTEAFF.

This clonotype showed up many times. The chain employs TRBV6-1 and TRBJ1-1; D unresolved. The V end was cut by 6 bases, the J end by 2 bases, with 10 bases between. Germline CDR1 is MNHNS and CDR2 is SASEGT. The CDR3 extends over 13 amino acids. CDR3 nucleotides: TGTGCCAGCAGCCCCTCAGAAAACACTGAAGCTTTCTTT. Translating gives CASSPSENTEAFF.

This clonotype was detected only a few times. The chain has TRBV9 and TRBJ1-1; possibly TRBD1 for D (6 bases). Trimming cost V 1 base and J 1 base, with 14 bases left between them. Germline assignment: CDR1 SGDLS and CDR2 YYNGEE. The CDR3 loop spans 16 amino acids. CDR3 DNA: TGTGCCAGCAGCGTACCAAGGGGGACGGAGAACACTGAAGCTTTCTTT. It codes for CASSVPRGTENTEAFF.

This clonotype was found a few times. The chain combines TRBV4-1 with TRBJ2-7, with 11 nucleotides matching TRBD2. Germline CDR1 reads MGHRA; CDR2 reads YSYEKL. V shed 4 bases and J 2 bases; nucleotides not matched to a gene: 4. The CDR3 runs 15 residues. The CDR3 nucleotides read TGCGCCAGCAGCCTACTAGCGGGAGAACCCTACGAGCAGTACTTC. It codes for CASSLLAGEPYEQYF.

This clonotype appeared a few times. V gene TRBV19 combines with J gene TRBJ1-5; D not resolved. Germline CDR1 reads LNHDA; CDR2 reads SQIVND (reference sequence). Trimming left V 2 bases short and J 0 bases short, with 11 bases between. This CDR3 comprises 16 residues. The CDR3 reads CASSIIPGYSNQPQHF. CDR3 DNA sequence: TGTGCCAGTAGTATAATTCCAGGATATAGCAATCAGCCCCAGCATTTT.

The genes are TRBV19 and TRBJ2-7; no definite D call. TRBJ2-1 matches the DNA end more closely, so the J call is doubtful. This CDR3 has 14 amino acids. Germline V gene sequence: CDR1 LNHDA, CDR2 SQIVND (reference sequence). CDR3 residues: CASSIRGSYNEQFF. CDR3 coding DNA: TGTGCCAGTAGTATTCGTGGCTCCTACAATGAGCAGTTCTTC.

This clonotype was seen only a few times. V is TRBV20-1 and J is TRBJ1-2; 8 positions match TRBD1. CDR1 DFQATT and CDR2 SNEGSKA come from the germline V gene (reference sequence). V lost 3 bases to trimming and J lost 8 bases; unmatched junction nucleotides: 23. The CDR3 length is 18 residues. CDR3: CSASDRHRDRNIAAGYTF. In DNA, the CDR3 is TGCAGTGCTAGCGACAGACACCGGGACAGGAACATCGCGGCCGGCTACACCTTC.

In regard to this clonotype: A much larger clone sits a single nucleotide away, making a read error possible. The conserved phenylalanine or tryptophan normally closing the CDR3 is absent here, so this likely arose from a read error. V and J are TRBV6-2 or TRBV6-3 and TRBJ2-3, with 7 nucleotides matching TRBD2. V was pared by 6 bases and J by 8 bases, with 17 bases of the junction left unmatched. Germline values: CDR1 MNHEY, CDR2 SVGEGT. CDR3 size: 16 residues. Here the CDR3 DNA reads TGTGCCAGCAGCGGCCGGAGGGCGGGAGCGGCGAGTACGCAGTATCTT. This sequence encodes CASSGRRAGAASTQYL.

This clonotype was seen at least ten times. This chain links TRBV27 with TRBJ1-5; D uncertain. With 4 bases removed from V and 3 bases from J, the gap between germline ends came to 19 bases. CDR1 is MNHEY and CDR2 is SMNVEV in the germline V gene (reference sequence). This CDR3 has 17 residues. CDR3 nucleotides: TGTGCCAGCAGTTCCCGATTCGGTTACAGTAACAATCAGCCCCAGCATTTT. Translation gives CASSSRFGYSNNQPQHF.

Remarks on this clonotype: The junction departs from the called germline gene at one end, perhaps through a read error. The chain is built from TRBV29-1 and TRBJ1-1; D not certain. The CDR3 is 10 residues long. The germline V gene has CDR1 SQVTM and CDR2 ANQGSEA. The CDR3 nucleotides read TGCAGCGTCAGCCGAACTGATGCTTTCTTT. Its translation: CSVSRTDAFF. The whole variable domain, remainder taken from reference TRBV29-1 and TRBJ1-1, is SAVISQKPSRDICQRGTSLTIQCQVDSQVTMMFWYRQQPGQSLTLIATANQGSEATYESGFVIDKFPISRPNLTFSTLTVSNMSPEDSSIYLCSVSRTDAFFGQGTRLTVV.